The 19 T cell receptor beta chains below come from one sample, sequenced in a study of blood T cell repertoires in COVID-19. This table comes from immunoSEQ multiplex PCR, and its TCRdb copy is limited to in-frame clones, with some not included. Among around 250,000 clones listed, around 87% were seen once. The specimen sequenced was peripheral blood. The receptor source for this set is a woman in her sixties or seventies with active or convalescent COVID-19.

The V and J genes are TRBV15 and TRBJ2-5; D may be TRBD1 (5 bases). Trimming shortened V by 5 bases and J by 3 bases, and 13 bases separated the two germline ends. Looked up from germline, CDR1 is LNHNV and CDR2 is YYDKDF (reference sequence). This CDR3 has 14 amino acids. This CDR3 reads CATSPLGAKETQYF. DNA of the CDR3: TGTGCCACCAGCCCCCTTGGGGCGAAAGAGACCCAGTACTTC.

This chain uses TRBV5-5 with TRBJ1-5; 9 nucleotides match TRBD1. Germline V lookup: CDR1 SGHKS, CDR2 YYEKEE (reference sequence). There are 16 residues in the CDR3. V lost 2 bases, J lost 3 bases, and 6 bases stayed unmatched. The CDR3 reads CASSFNGQGFNQPQHF. CDR3 nucleotide sequence: TGTGCCAGCAGCTTCAATGGACAGGGGTTCAATCAGCCCCAGCATTTT.

The chain is built from TRBV19 and TRBJ2-7, with D tentatively TRBD1 (6 bases). Germline V gene sequence: CDR1 LNHDA, CDR2 SQIVND (reference sequence). Between the trimmed V and J ends, which lost 6 bases and 0 bases, there was a span of 18 bases. The CDR3 consists of 16 residues. The chain's CDR3 is CASSLQGPPTSYEQYF. DNA for the CDR3: TGTGCCAGTAGCCTACAGGGTCCACCTACCTCCTACGAGCAGTACTTC. Complete variable domain (other parts from reference TRBV19 and TRBJ2-7): DGGITQSPKYLFRKEGQNVTLSCEQNLNHDAMYWYRQDPGQGLRLIYYSQIVNDFQKGDIAEGYSVSREKKESFPLTVTSAQKNPTAFYLCASSLQGPPTSYEQYFGPGTRLTVT.

The chain links TRBV5-6 to TRBJ1-4, with D possibly TRBD1 on 5 matching bases. The CDR3 contains 11 residues. Germline V gene sequence: CDR1 SGHDT, CDR2 YYEEEE. Deletions cut 2 bases from V and 14 bases from J, with 10 bases between. The CDR3 DNA reads TGTGCCAGCAGCTTCTTAGGGGATCTGTTTTTT. It codes for CASSFLGDLFF. The variable domain in full, completed from reference TRBV5-6 and TRBJ1-4, reads DAGVTQSPTHLIKTRGQQVTLRCSPKSGHDTVSWYQQALGQGPQFIFQYYEEEERQRGNFPDRFSGHQFPNYSSELNVNALLLGDSALYLCASSFLGDLFFGSGTQLSVL.

The chain recombines TRBV6-6 with TRBJ2-7; no firm D call. The CDR3 extends over 12 amino acids. V was cut by 7 bases and J by 2 bases, with 9 bases left in between. CDR1 is MNHNY and CDR2 is SVGAGI in the germline V gene (reference sequence). This chain's CDR3 is CASTGQTYEQYF. DNA for the CDR3: TGTGCCAGCACTGGGCAGACCTACGAGCAGTACTTC.

This clone has a handful of counts. V usage is TRBV21-1 and J usage is TRBJ2-2; TRBD2, the table's D call, was not compared with the DNA. TRBV21-1 counts as a pseudogene. This CDR3 has 14 amino acids. CDR3 protein: CASSIETDTGELFF. The CDR3, as DNA: TGTGCCAGCAGCATAGAAACTGACACCGGGGAGCTGTTTTTT.

The V call is TRBV7-2, the J call TRBJ2-2, with TRBD2 identical over 8 bases. This CDR3 is built from 16 residues. V gave up 4 bases and J gave up 4 bases; unmatched junction bases: 8. Per the germline V gene, CDR1 is SGHTA and CDR2 is FQGNSA. CDR3 loop: CASSSGLAGATGELFF. The CDR3 DNA reads as TGTGCCAGCAGCTCCGGTCTAGCGGGCGCCACCGGGGAGCTGTTTTTT.

The chain links TRBV7-8 to TRBJ1-4, with D perhaps matching TRBD1 (5 bases). The CDR3 totals 13 residues. V lost 6 bases, J lost 8 bases, and 13 bases lay in between. CDR1 and CDR2 (germline): SGHVS, FQNEAQ. CDR3 residues: CASRLGGSEKLFF. The CDR3 DNA is TGTGCCAGCAGATTGGGGGGTTCGGAAAAACTGTTTTTT.

The gene calls are TRBV6-2 or TRBV6-3 and TRBJ1-1; TRBD1 is a possible D gene (5 bases). Trimming left V 3 bases short and J 6 bases short, with 11 bases between. The CDR3 has 13 amino acids. Germline loops: CDR1 MNHEY, CDR2 SVGEGT. Here the CDR3 reads CASSYGGEAEAFF. As DNA, the CDR3 is TGTGCCAGCAGTTATGGGGGGGAAGCTGAAGCTTTCTTT.

The chain employs TRBV5-1 and TRBJ2-5; 14 nucleotides agree with TRBD2. Germline CDR1 is SGHRS and CDR2 is YFSETQ. The ends lost 0 bases at V and 2 bases at J; junction bases unmatched: 0. CDR3 length equals 16 residues. The CDR3 loop is CASSLGLAGGQETQYF. In DNA form, the CDR3 reads TGCGCCAGCAGCTTGGGACTAGCGGGGGGGCAAGAGACCCAGTACTTC.

The rearrangement links TRBV5-1 to TRBJ2-7, with D hard to call. The V gene's germline CDR1 is SGHRS and CDR2 YFSETQ. The CDR3 is made up of 12 amino acids. V lost 1 base and J 4 bases, leaving 6 bases between the germline ends. The DNA for the CDR3 is TGCGCCAGCAGCTTGACACCATACGAGCAGTACTTC. Amino acids: CASSLTPYEQYF.

This chain uses TRBV11-3 with TRBJ1-1, with D hard to call. The V end was cut by 3 bases, the J end by 5 bases, with 7 bases between. The CDR3 is 12 residues long. Germline V gene data show CDR1 as SGHNT and CDR2 as YENEEA. The CDR3 protein is CASSLSVTEAFF. The CDR3 region has the DNA TGTGCCAGCAGCTTGAGCGTGACTGAAGCTTTCTTT.

The chain couples TRBV5-1 to TRBJ1-1; D is unclear. CDR1 and CDR2 from the germline V gene are SGHRS and YFSETQ. CDR3 length: 12 residues. V gave up 1 base and J gave up 10 bases, with 11 bases separating them. The CDR3 DNA reads as TGCGCCAGCAGCTTGTCGGGAGAAGGAGCTTTCTTT. Translating it yields CASSLSGEGAFF.

This chain joins TRBV2 and TRBJ1-5; D remains ambiguous. Germline CDR1 SNHLY, CDR2 FYNNEI. Trimming stripped 4 bases from V and 6 bases from J, with 10 bases between. This CDR3 contains 13 residues. CDR3 sequence (DNA): TGTGCCAGCAGTGTTGCGGTTAGTCAGCCCCAGCATTTT. This encodes CASSVAVSQPQHF.

This clone was seen a handful of times. The chain couples TRBV7-8 to TRBJ1-4; maybe TRBD1 (5 bases). There are 16 residues in the CDR3. The ends were cut back, 6 bases at V and 0 bases at J, with 14 bases in the middle. Germline lookup yields CDR1 SGHVS and CDR2 FQNEAQ. CDR3 in amino acids: CASRSSGGATNEKLFF. The CDR3 region has the DNA TGTGCCAGCAGGTCCTCCGGGGGAGCAACTAATGAAAAACTGTTTTTT.

This clone was recorded a few times. This chain links TRBV18 with TRBJ1-1, with TRBD1 identical over 9 bases. Germline loops: CDR1 KGHSH, CDR2 LQKENI. The CDR3 is 16 amino acids. V gave up 4 bases and J gave up 6 bases; unmatched junction bases: 12. Here the CDR3 reads CASSRSQGAGVAEAFF. The DNA of the CDR3 is TGTGCCAGCTCACGGTCACAGGGGGCAGGGGTCGCTGAAGCTTTCTTT.

This sequence joins TRBV6-4 and TRBJ1-5; TRBD1 might be the D (6 bases). Germline V gene sequence: CDR1 MRHNA, CDR2 SNTAGT. CDR3 length: 14 amino acids. V lost 3 bases and J lost 9, with 15 bases in between. For the CDR3, the DNA is TGTGCCAGCAGTGAAGGGGGGGGTATGCTGCCCCAGCATTTT. It codes for CASSEGGGMLPQHF.

The chain links TRBV7-9 to TRBJ2-5; TRBD2 matches at 10 bases. V trimming: 1 base; J trimming: 2 bases; junction bases outside the gene matches: 1. The CDR3 sequence is 15 residues long. Germline V CDR1 and CDR2: SEHNR, FQNEAQ (reference sequence). CDR3 DNA: TGTGCCAGCAGCTTAGTACTAGCGGGGCAAGAGACCCAGTACTTC. This encodes CASSLVLAGQETQYF.

The rearrangement joins TRBV9 to TRBJ2-2; tentative D call: TRBD1 (6 bases). The CDR3 covers 16 residues. Germline values: CDR1 SGDLS, CDR2 YYNGEE. The V end lost 0 bases, the J end lost 5 bases, and 14 bases lay between the germline ends. As DNA, the CDR3 is TGTGCCAGCAGCGTAGAAGGGGGAAGAGAGACCGGGGAGCTGTTTTTT. Protein product: CASSVEGGRETGELFF. Supplemented by reference TRBV9 and TRBJ2-2, the full variable domain reads DSGVTQTPKHLITATGQRVTLRCSPRSGDLSVYWYQQSLDQGLQFLIQYYNGEERAKGNILERFSAQQFPDLHSELNLSSLELGDSALYFCASSVEGGRETGELFFGEGSRLTVL.